These 23 T cell receptor beta chains came from one sample sequenced in a study of T cells after yellow fever vaccination. From the 5' RACE reads, TCRdb called clonotypes with MiXCR, one entry per CDR3 protein. This sample yields some 100,000 distinct CDR3 sequences, of which 5.5% to 8% are seen a single time; approximately 2.7% belongs to the top ten. The sample here was CD4+ T cells sorted from PBMCs, taken 35 to 50 days after the first yellow fever vaccination. Receptors originate from a man aged 18 to 30 who received the YFV17D yellow fever vaccine.

This clonotype was observed many times. The chain uses TRBV7-2 and TRBJ1-1, with 9 positions matching TRBD1. This CDR3 has 16 residues. Germline lookup yields CDR1 SGHTA and CDR2 FQGNSA. V dropped 5 bases and J dropped 5; count of bases not matched to a gene: 12. CDR3: CASSPWTGAVTTEAFF. In nucleotides, the CDR3 is TGTGCCAGCAGCCCATGGACAGGGGCCGTGACGACTGAAGCTTTCTTT.

Notes on this clonotype: A much larger clone differs from this one at a single base, so this may be a read error. V gene TRBV7-9 combines with J gene TRBJ2-7; the match to TRBD2 covers 7 bases. The CDR3 has 13 amino acids. Losses at the gene ends were 4 bases for V and 6 bases for J; bases not matched to a gene: 6. Germline CDR1 SEHNR, CDR2 FQNEAQ (reference sequence). CDR3 protein: CASSSAGVREQYF. DNA for the CDR3: TGTGCCAGCAGCTCGGCGGGGGTGCGCGAGCAGTACTTC.

V usage is TRBV6-1 and J usage is TRBJ1-2; D ambiguous. Trimming pared 4 bases from V and 3 bases from J, leaving 6 bases between. This CDR3 contains 12 residues. Germline CDR1 and CDR2: MNHNS and SASEGT. The CDR3 DNA follows: TGTGCCAGCAGTGGGAGTCACTATGGCTACACCTTC. Protein sequence: CASSGSHYGYTF.

This clonotype has more than one count but fewer than ten. The chain carries TRBV20-1 and TRBJ2-1, with 7 bases that match TRBD2. V shed 2 bases and J 5 bases; nucleotides not matched to a gene: 15. The germline CDR1 and CDR2 sequences are DFQATT and SNEGSKA (reference sequence). CDR3 length: 17 residues. The CDR3 sequence: CSARPQGGKLLNNEQFF. CDR3 nucleotides: TGCAGTGCTAGACCCCAGGGAGGGAAACTATTAAACAATGAGCAGTTCTTC.

There are many counts of this clonotype. CDR3 region: CASSLVSITDTQYF. CDR3 in DNA: TGCGCCAGCAGCTTGGTCTCTATCACAGATACGCAGTATTTT. V gene TRBV5-1 combines with J gene TRBJ2-3; D is undetermined. The CDR3 is made up of 14 amino acids. V lost 0 bases, J lost 2 bases, and 7 bases lay in between. The V gene's germline CDR1 is SGHRS and CDR2 YFSETQ.

Comment on this clonotype: Being one base from a much bigger clone, this may be a read error. This chain connects TRBV11-3 to TRBJ2-3; 9 nucleotides match TRBD1. V dropped 5 bases and J dropped 6; count of bases not matched to a gene: 6. Germline V gene data show CDR1 as SGHNT and CDR2 as YENEEA. This CDR3 is 14 amino acids long. CDR3 residues: CASSGDREGDTQYF. Written as DNA, the CDR3 is TGTGCCAGCAGCGGGGACAGGGAAGGCGATACGCAGTATTTT.

Many counts were recorded for this clonotype. V and J are TRBV12-3 or TRBV12-4 and TRBJ2-5; D not resolved. The V end was cut by 3 bases, the J end by 7 bases, with 12 bases between. The CDR3 length is 13 residues. The CDR3 sequence is CASSFDPSGTQYF. The CDR3 coding sequence is TGTGCCAGCAGTTTCGATCCGTCGGGGACCCAGTACTTC.

This clonotype was found many times. V usage is TRBV20-1 and J usage is TRBJ2-5, with TRBD1 identical over 8 bases. The CDR3 runs 12 residues. V was pared by 6 bases and J by 4 bases, with 4 bases of the junction left unmatched. Germline CDR1 is DFQATT and CDR2 is SNEGSKA (reference sequence). CDR3 amino acids: CSAPGGRETQYF. The CDR3 bases are TGCAGTGCCCCAGGGGGCCGAGAGACCCAGTACTTC.

Concerning this clonotype itself: A much larger clone sits a single nucleotide away, making a read error possible. V usage is TRBV5-1 and J usage is TRBJ2-2; TRBD1 matches 7 bases. In germline, CDR1 is SGHRS, CDR2 YFSETQ. CDR3 size: 17 residues. As DNA, the CDR3 is TGCGTCAGCAGCATGGGGGCTAGACAGGGATCCACCGGGGAGCTGTTTTTT. This translates into CVSSMGARQGSTGELFF.

This clonotype occurred many times. The chain has TRBV9 and TRBJ1-1; no definite D call. Germline CDR1 reads SGDLS; CDR2 reads YYNGEE. The CDR3 length is 14 residues. V shed 1 base and J shed 8 bases, with 15 bases lying between them. Here the CDR3 DNA reads TGTGCCAGCAGCGTAACGGGGTGGGCGTACGAAGCTTTCTTT. Translation gives CASSVTGWAYEAFF. Full variable domain (outside the CDR3, taken from reference TRBV9 and TRBJ1-1): DSGVTQTPKHLITATGQRVTLRCSPRSGDLSVYWYQQSLDQGLQFLIQYYNGEERAKGNILERFSAQQFPDLHSELNLSSLELGDSALYFCASSVTGWAYEAFFGQGTRLTVV.

This clonotype was seen repeatedly, ten times or more. CDR3 DNA sequence: TGTGCTAGTGGTCGACAGGACCGCACAGATACGCAGTATTTT. Residues: CASGRQDRTDTQYF. This rearrangement joins TRBV12-5 to TRBJ2-3; a possible D gene is TRBD1 (6 bases). Per germline, CDR1 LGHNT and CDR2 FRNRAP. The V end lost 5 bases, the J end lost 1 base, and 10 bases lay between the germline ends. The CDR3 is 14 residues long.

There are many counts of this clonotype. At one end, the junction sequence differs from germline, possibly due to a read error. The V and J genes are TRBV5-1 and TRBJ1-2; D unclear. This CDR3 contains 11 residues. Germline assignment: CDR1 SGHRS and CDR2 YFSETQ. CDR3: CASSFRDGYTF. For the CDR3, the DNA is TGTGCCAGCAGCTTTCGGGATGGCTACACCTTC.

This clonotype was seen ten or more times. The CDR3 reads CASSFGTGVNSPLHF. CDR3 coding DNA: TGTGCCAGCAGCTTCGGGACAGGGGTTAATTCACCCCTCCACTTT. The rearrangement uses TRBV7-2 and TRBJ1-6; TRBD1 matches 10 bases. V was pared by 3 bases and J by 6 bases, with 2 bases of the junction left unmatched. The CDR3 runs to 15 residues. In germline, CDR1 is SGHTA, CDR2 FQGNSA.

This clonotype has at least ten counts. CDR3 sequence (DNA): TGTGCCAGCAGCTTGAGAAGGGCTCCCTATAATTCACCCCTCCACTTT. It specifies CASSLRRAPYNSPLHF. The rearrangement joins TRBV5-5 to TRBJ1-6; D not resolved. This CDR3 is built from 16 residues. The V end lost 1 base, the J end lost 2 bases, and 10 bases lay between the germline ends. CDR1 is SGHKS, CDR2 YYEKEE, per germline (reference sequence).

This clonotype was seen repeatedly, ten times or more. The genes are TRBV5-1 and TRBJ2-3, with a possible D match to TRBD2 (6 bases). Germline V gene lookup returns CDR1 SGHRS and CDR2 YFSETQ. The V end lost 0 bases, the J end lost 0 bases, and 8 bases lay between the germline ends. This CDR3 region has 15 residues. The CDR3 bases are TGCGCCAGCAGCTTGGGGCGGGGAAGCACAGATACGCAGTATTTT. Protein sequence: CASSLGRGSTDTQYF.

Points on this clonotype: Compared with germline, one end of the junction differs, possibly owing to a read error. This rearrangement joins TRBV20-1 to TRBJ2-1; D is perhaps TRBD2 (7 bases). The CDR3 is 17 amino acids. CDR1 and CDR2 (germline): DFQATT, SNEGSKA (reference sequence). CDR3 in DNA: TGCTGTGCTAGAATCCCCCGGGTCGGGGGGCACTACAATGAGCAGTTCTTC. The encoded protein is CCARIPRVGGHYNEQFF.

This chain uses TRBV5-1 with TRBJ2-3, with TRBD2 matching 11 bases. Per germline, CDR1 SGHRS and CDR2 YFSETQ. J gave up 6 bases and V 7 bases, and 10 bases lay outside the gene matches. The CDR3 is 15 residues long. CDR3 in DNA: TGCGCCAGCTCCCCCCTAGCGGGGGGATTGGATACGCAGTATTTT. This gives the protein CASSPLAGGLDTQYF. The full variable domain, with the rest looked up from reference TRBV5-1 and TRBJ2-3, is KAGVTQTPRYLIKTRGQQVTLSCSPISGHRSVSWYQQTPGQGLQFLFEYFSETQRNKGNFPGRFSGRQFSNSRSEMNVSTLELGDSALYLCASSPLAGGLDTQYFGPGTRLTVL.

There are many counts of this clonotype. This chain links TRBV5-4 with TRBJ2-2; D is unresolved. Germline V gene lookup returns CDR1 SGHNT and CDR2 YYREEE (reference sequence). Between the trimmed V and J ends, which lost 4 bases and 0 bases, there was a span of 13 bases. The CDR3 totals 16 residues. CDR3 sequence (DNA): TGTGCCAGCAGCCTCCTGACCAGTGCGAACACCGGGGAGCTGTTTTTT. Protein: CASSLLTSANTGELFF.

This clonotype was observed at least ten times. The rearrangement joins TRBV20-1 to TRBJ1-4, with D uncertain. The CDR3 runs 13 residues. With 3 bases removed from V and 11 bases from J, the gap between germline ends came to 16 bases. The germline V gene encodes CDR1 DFQATT and CDR2 SNEGSKA (reference sequence). CDR3 amino acids: CSASTVVFPKLFF. As DNA, the CDR3 is TGCAGTGCTAGTACGGTTGTATTCCCGAAACTGTTTTTT.

This clonotype was detected many times. The V and J genes are TRBV5-4 and TRBJ1-2; 12 bases align to TRBD1. With 0 bases clipped from V and 8 bases from J, the junction kept 2 bases outside the gene matches. Germline V gene data show CDR1 as SGHNT and CDR2 as YYREEE (reference sequence). The CDR3 extends over 14 amino acids. The CDR3 nucleotides are TGTGCCAGCAGCTTGGGGGGACAGGGGGCCGGCTACACCTTC. As protein: CASSLGGQGAGYTF.

This clonotype has ten or more counts. This sequence joins TRBV15 and TRBJ2-7; maybe TRBD1 (5 bases). The germline V gene has CDR1 LNHNV and CDR2 YYDKDF (reference sequence). The CDR3 contains 15 residues. Trimming took off 3 bases at V and 2 bases at J, with 14 bases between the two ends. The DNA of the CDR3 is TGTGCCACCAGCAGGCACAGGCCCCCCGCCTACGAGCAGTACGTC. Its protein product is CATSRHRPPAYEQYV.

In its sample, this clonotype was seen many times. The chain carries TRBV5-1 and TRBJ2-7, with 7 positions matching TRBD1. V trimming: 2 bases; J trimming: 1 base; junction bases outside the gene matches: 3. The CDR3 consists of 14 residues. Germline loops: CDR1 SGHRS, CDR2 YFSETQ. The CDR3, as DNA: TGCGCCAGCAGCTTCCCGGGACAGTCCTACGAGCAGTACTTC. Protein: CASSFPGQSYEQYF.

A note on this clonotype: A much larger clone sits a single nucleotide away, making a read error possible. The CDR3 loop is CSAQIWTDNEKLFF. CDR3 nucleotide sequence: TGCAGTGCTCAGATATGGACAGATAATGAAAAACTGTTTTTT. The gene calls are TRBV20-1 and TRBJ1-4; a possible D gene is TRBD1 (6 bases). This CDR3 has 14 residues. Trimming took off 5 bases at V and 4 bases at J, with 14 bases between the two ends. CDR1 is DFQATT, CDR2 SNEGSKA, per germline (reference sequence).